Below, one T cell receptor (beta chain) is given with its context. Between the trimmed V and J ends, which lost 4 bases and 3 bases, there was a span of 12 bases. Germline lookup yields CDR1 LGHNA and CDR2 YSLEER. The CDR3 consists of 15 residues. The data derive from a study of blood T cell repertoires in COVID-19. Study-level information: T cells, B-cell-depleted T cells, or PBMCs supplied cDNA or gDNA.

Source study methods: Amplifying reference gene primers gave estimates of nucleated cell counts. Measured with immunoSEQ multiplex PCR; TCRdb has only the in-frame clones, and not every one. From that table come the V and J calls and clone size; the DNA was used to work out D and trimming. The sample yields approximately 220,000 clones, 70% to 90% seen once. Among Cohort 3 donors, those recovered had two negative PCRs, clearance, or symptom resolution. The sequencing sample was made of PBMCs or T cells enriched from blood (not recorded which). This receptor was obtained from a man aged 25-45 years who had recovered from COVID-19. The chain couples TRBV4-3 to TRBJ1-4; D perhaps matches TRBD1 (6 bases). The CDR3 region has the DNA TGCGCCAGCAGCCGGATACAGGGACCTAATGAAAAACTGTTTTTT. Its protein is CASSRIQGPNEKLFF.